Here is one T cell receptor beta chain with its context. Germline CDR1 and CDR2: SGHTA and FQGNSA. The CDR3 spans 14 residues. Trimming cost V 5 bases and J 3 bases; bases outside gene matches: 3. The data originate from a study of cytomegalovirus exposure and HLA in healthy donors. This PCR relied on a set of 60 Vbeta primers and 13 Jbeta primers. This table comes from immunoSEQ multiplex PCR, and its TCRdb copy is limited to in-frame clones, with some not included. The repertoire holds tens of thousands of clones, 80% seen once, with less than 8% in the top ten. The V and J genes are TRBV7-2 and TRBJ1-5; 8 nucleotides line up with TRBD1. The receptor comes from a man aged 25 to 45 in good health and CMV-seronegative. Specimen: PBMCs. CDR3 loop: CASSPDRVNQPQHF. CDR3 DNA sequence: TGTGCCAGCAGCCCGGACAGGGTCAATCAGCCCCAGCATTTT.